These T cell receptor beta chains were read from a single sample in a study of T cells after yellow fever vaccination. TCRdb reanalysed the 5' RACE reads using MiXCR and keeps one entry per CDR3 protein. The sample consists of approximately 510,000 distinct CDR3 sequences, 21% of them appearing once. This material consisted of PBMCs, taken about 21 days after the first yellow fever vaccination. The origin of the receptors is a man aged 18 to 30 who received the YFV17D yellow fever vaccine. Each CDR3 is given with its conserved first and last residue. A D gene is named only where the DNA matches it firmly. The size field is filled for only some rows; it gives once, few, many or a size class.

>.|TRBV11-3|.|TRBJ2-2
CASSLALLANTGELFF
TGTGCCAGCAGCTTAGCCTTACTAGCGAACACCGGGGAGCTGTTTTTT
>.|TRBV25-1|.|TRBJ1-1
CASSELEMNTEAFF
TGTGCCAGCAGTGAGCTCGAAATGAACACTGAAGCTTTCTTT
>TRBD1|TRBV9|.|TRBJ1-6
CASSTQGANSPLHF
TGTGCCAGCAGCACTCAGGGGGCTAATTCACCCCTCCACTTT
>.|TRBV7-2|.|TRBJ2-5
CASSLVSGSGTQYF
TGTGCCAGCAGCTTGGTTAGCGGATCGGGGACCCAGTACTTC
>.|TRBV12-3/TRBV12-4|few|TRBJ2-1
CASSLGVAGYNEQFF
TGTGCCAGCAGTTTGGGGGTGGCGGGCTACAATGAGCAGTTCTTC
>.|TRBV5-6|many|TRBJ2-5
CASSLAGVSETQYF
TGTGCCAGCAGCTTGGCCGGGGTCTCGGAGACCCAGTACTTC
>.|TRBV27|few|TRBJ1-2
CASSFVGISGYGYTF
TGTGCCAGCAGTTTTGTAGGGATTTCAGGGTATGGCTACACCTTC
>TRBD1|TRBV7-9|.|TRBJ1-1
CASLIGTGYYTEAFF
TGTGCCAGCCTGATTGGGACAGGGTATTACACTGAAGCTTTCTTT
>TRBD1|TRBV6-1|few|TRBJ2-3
CASRPGQGWADTQYF
TGTGCCAGCAGGCCGGGACAGGGGTGGGCAGATACGCAGTATTTT
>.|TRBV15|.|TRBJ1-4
CATSRETTTGKLFF
TGTGCCACCAGCAGAGAGACCACGACGGGAAAACTGTTTTTT
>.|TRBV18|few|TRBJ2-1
CASSDARRGLNEQFF
TGTGCCAGCTCTGACGCTCGGCGGGGGCTCAATGAGCAGTTCTTC
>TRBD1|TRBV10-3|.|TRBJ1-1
CAINNGQGATEAFF
TGTGCCATCAACAACGGACAGGGGGCAACTGAAGCTTTCTTT
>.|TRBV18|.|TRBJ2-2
CASSPYRDYTGELFF
TGTGCCAGCTCACCATATCGGGATTACACCGGGGAGCTGTTTTTT
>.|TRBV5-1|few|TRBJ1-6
CASSLESVTHSPLHF
TGCGCCAGCAGCTTGGAGTCAGTCACACATTCACCCCTCCACTTT
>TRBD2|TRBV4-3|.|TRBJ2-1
CASSQEPSGYNEQFF
TGCGCCAGCAGCCAAGAGCCTAGCGGGTACAATGAGCAGTTCTTC
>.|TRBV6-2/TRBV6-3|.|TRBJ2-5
CASSYSGEWKTQYF
TGTGCCAGCAGTTACTCAGGGGAATGGAAGACCCAGTACTTC
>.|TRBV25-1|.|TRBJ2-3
CASTALRFGTDTQYF
TGTGCCAGCACCGCGTTGCGCTTCGGCACAGATACGCAGTATTTT
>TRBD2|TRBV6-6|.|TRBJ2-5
CASSYGLAETQYF
TGTGCCAGCAGTTACGGACTAGCAGAGACCCAGTACTTC
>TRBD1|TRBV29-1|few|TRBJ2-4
CSVAGQGTKNIQYF
TGCAGCGTAGCGGGACAGGGTACCAAAAACATTCAGTACTTC
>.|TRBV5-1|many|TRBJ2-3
CASSFPGGTDTQYF
TGCGCCAGCAGCTTCCCGGGGGGCACAGATACGCAGTATTTT
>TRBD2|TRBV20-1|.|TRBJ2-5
CNAPGLPMETQYF
TGCAATGCACCGGGACTACCCATGGAGACCCAGTACTTC
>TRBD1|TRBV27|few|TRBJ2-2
CASRVQGYTGELFF
TGTGCCAGCAGGGTACAGGGGTACACCGGGGAGCTGTTTTTT
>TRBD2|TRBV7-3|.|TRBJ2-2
CASSFGAGGPAGELFF
TGTGCCAGCAGCTTTGGAGCGGGGGGGCCAGCGGGGGAGCTGTTTTTT
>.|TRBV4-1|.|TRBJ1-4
CASSRTPGANEKLFF
TGCGCCAGCAGCCGAACACCGGGAGCTAATGAAAAACTGTTTTTT
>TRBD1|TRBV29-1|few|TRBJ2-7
CSVGQGPPYEQYF
TGCAGCGTGGGACAGGGACCCCCCTACGAGCAGTACTTC
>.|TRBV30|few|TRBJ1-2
CAWSGVRQPNPNYGYTF
TGTGCCTGGAGTGGTGTCAGACAGCCAAATCCTAACTATGGCTACACCTTC
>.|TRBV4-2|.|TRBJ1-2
CASSQGRGERYTF
TGTGCCAGCAGCCAGGGAAGGGGAGAACGCTACACCTTC
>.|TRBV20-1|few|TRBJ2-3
CSARREYGDTQYF
TGCAGTGCTAGAAGGGAGTATGGAGATACGCAGTATTTT
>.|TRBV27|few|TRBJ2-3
CASSFGVSRTDTQYF
TGTGCCAGCAGTTTTGGGGTCAGCCGCACAGATACGCAGTATTTT
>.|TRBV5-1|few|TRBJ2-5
CASSWSRETQYF
TGCGCCAGCAGCTGGTCAAGGGAGACCCAGTACTTC
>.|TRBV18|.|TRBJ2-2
CASSPPGLTGELFF
TGTGCCAGCTCACCACCGGGACTCACCGGGGAGCTGTTTTTT
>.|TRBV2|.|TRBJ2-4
CASSEERNIQYF
TGTGCCAGCAGTGAAGAAAGGAACATTCAGTACTTC
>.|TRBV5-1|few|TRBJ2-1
CASADGSYNEQFF
TGCGCCAGCGCGGACGGCTCCTACAATGAGCAGTTCTTC
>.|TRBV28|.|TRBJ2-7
CASTGSIAYEQYF
TGTGCCAGCACCGGTAGCATCGCCTACGAGCAGTACTTC
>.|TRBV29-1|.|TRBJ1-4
CSVEVGQVGAGMVFF
TGCAGCGTTGAAGTCGGGCAGGTTGGCGCCGGTATGGTGTTTTTT
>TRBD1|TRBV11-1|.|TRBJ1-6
CASSQDRANNSPLHF
TGTGCCAGCAGTCAGGACAGGGCGAATAATTCACCCCTCCACTTT
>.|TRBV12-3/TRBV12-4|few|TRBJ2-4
CASSSRTGILAKNIQYF
TGTGCCAGCAGTTCCCGAACGGGGATACTAGCTAAAAACATTCAGTACTTC
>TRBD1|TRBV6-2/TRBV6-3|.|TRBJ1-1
CASSYQGAATEAFF
TGTGCCAGCAGTTACCAGGGGGCTGCGACTGAAGCTTTCTTT
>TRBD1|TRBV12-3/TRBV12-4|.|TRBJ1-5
CASSATGGIGPQHF
TGTGCCAGCAGTGCCACAGGGGGGATCGGGCCCCAGCATTTT
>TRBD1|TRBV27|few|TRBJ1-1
CASYETGGVNTEAFF
TGTGCCAGCTACGAGACAGGGGGTGTGAACACTGAAGCTTTCTTT
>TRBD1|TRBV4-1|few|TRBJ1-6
CASSKTGVGSPLHF
TGCGCCAGCAGCAAGACAGGGGTGGGATCACCCCTCCACTTT
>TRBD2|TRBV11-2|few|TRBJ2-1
CASSQSRWRGGYNEQFF
TGTGCCAGCAGCCAAAGCAGATGGCGGGGGGGTTACAATGAGCAGTTCTTC
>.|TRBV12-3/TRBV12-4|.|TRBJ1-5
CASSTRPGFCHF
TGTGCCAGTTCGACCCGACCCGGTTTTTGCCATTTT
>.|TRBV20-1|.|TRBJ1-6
CSARLRGGNSPLHF
TGCAGTGCTAGACTCCGAGGGGGGAATTCACCCCTCCACTTT
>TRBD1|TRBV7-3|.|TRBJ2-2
CASSLIPGQGGTGELFF
TGTGCCAGCAGCCTAATCCCGGGACAGGGTGGGACCGGGGAGCTGTTTTTT
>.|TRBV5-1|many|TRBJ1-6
CASSPRPPTALDSPLHF
TGCGCCAGCAGCCCCCGGCCCCCGACAGCCCTGGACTCACCCCTCCACTTT
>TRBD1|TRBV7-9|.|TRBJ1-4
CASSPYRGGSEKLFF
TGTGCCAGCAGCCCCTACAGGGGGGGTTCGGAAAAACTGTTTTTT
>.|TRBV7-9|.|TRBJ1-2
CASSLVELYGYTF
TGTGCCAGCAGCTTAGTCGAATTATATGGCTACACCTTC
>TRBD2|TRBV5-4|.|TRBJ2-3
CASRQRGGATDTQYF
TGTGCCAGCAGACAACGCGGGGGGGCGACAGATACACAGTATTTT
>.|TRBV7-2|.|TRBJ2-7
CASSKHGGGSDHEQYF
TGTGCCAGCAGCAAACACGGTGGGGGCTCGGACCACGAGCAGTACTTC
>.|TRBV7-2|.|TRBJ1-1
CASSFAARDTEAFF
TGTGCCAGCTCGTTTGCAGCCAGAGACACTGAAGCTTTCTTT
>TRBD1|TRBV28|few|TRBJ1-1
CASSVGTGWTYTEAFF
TGTGCCAGCAGTGTCGGGACAGGGTGGACCTACACTGAAGCTTTCTTT
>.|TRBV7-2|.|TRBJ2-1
CASSPRVMSAHEQFF
TGTGCCAGCAGCCCCCGCGTTATGTCGGCGCATGAGCAGTTCTTC